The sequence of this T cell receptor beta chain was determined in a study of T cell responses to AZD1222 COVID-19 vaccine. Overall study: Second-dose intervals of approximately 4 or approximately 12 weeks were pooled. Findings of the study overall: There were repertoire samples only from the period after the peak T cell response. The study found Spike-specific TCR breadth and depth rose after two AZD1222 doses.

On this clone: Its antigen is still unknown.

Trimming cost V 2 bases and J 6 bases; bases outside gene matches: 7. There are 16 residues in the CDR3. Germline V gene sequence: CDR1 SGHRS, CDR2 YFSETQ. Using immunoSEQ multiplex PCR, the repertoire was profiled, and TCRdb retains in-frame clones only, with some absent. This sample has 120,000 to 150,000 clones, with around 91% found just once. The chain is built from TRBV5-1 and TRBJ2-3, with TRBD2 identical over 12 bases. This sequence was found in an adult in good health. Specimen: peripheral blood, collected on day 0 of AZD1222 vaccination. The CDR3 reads CASSLRTSGDGDTQYF. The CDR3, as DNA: TGCGCCAGCAGCTTACGGACTAGCGGGGATGGGGATACGCAGTATTTT.